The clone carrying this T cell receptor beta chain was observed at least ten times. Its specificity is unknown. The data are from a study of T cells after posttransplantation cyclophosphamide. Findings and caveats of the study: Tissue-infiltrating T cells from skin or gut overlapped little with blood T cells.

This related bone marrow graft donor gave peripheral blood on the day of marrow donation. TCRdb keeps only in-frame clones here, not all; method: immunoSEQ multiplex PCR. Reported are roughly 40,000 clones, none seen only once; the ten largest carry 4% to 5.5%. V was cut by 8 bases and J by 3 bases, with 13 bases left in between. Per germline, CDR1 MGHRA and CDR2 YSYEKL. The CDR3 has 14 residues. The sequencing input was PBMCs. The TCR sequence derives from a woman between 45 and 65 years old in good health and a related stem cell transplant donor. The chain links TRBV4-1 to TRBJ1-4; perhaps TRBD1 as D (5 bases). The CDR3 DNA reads TGCGCCAGCTCGCGGGACCGGGCTAATGAAAAACTGTTTTTT. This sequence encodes CASSRDRANEKLFF.